Listed here are 21 T cell receptor beta chains from one sample, sequenced in a study of T-cell memory formation after mild COVID-19. In TCRdb, the 5' RACE reads were re-called with MiXCR into one record per CDR3 protein. The table lists about 290,000 distinct CDR3 sequences, more than 15% of them singletons. Sequences were obtained from PBMCs or a T cell subset sorted from them (not recorded which). The source of these receptors is a man younger than 30 who had mild COVID-19 (a few samples of this study predate the infection). Cell type and time point are not known.

The chain carries TRBV12-3 or TRBV12-4 and TRBJ1-6, with 7 bases that match TRBD1. CDR3 size: 17 residues. The trim removed 4 bases at V and 0 bases at J, leaving 6 bases unmatched. The CDR3 reads CASSWPGQRSYNSPLHF. CDR3 nucleotides: TGTGCCAGCAGTTGGCCGGGACAGCGCTCCTATAATTCACCCCTCCACTTT.

This chain connects TRBV5-4 to TRBJ1-4, with 8 bases matching TRBD1. V dropped 4 bases and J dropped 5; count of bases not matched to a gene: 7. The CDR3 extends over 15 amino acids. In germline, CDR1 is SGHNT, CDR2 YYREEE (reference sequence). The CDR3 nucleotides are TGTGCCAGCAGCCCGGGACAGGACCGGAATGAAAAACTGTTTTTT. It is translated as CASSPGQDRNEKLFF.

The CDR3 loop reads CASRLSIQETQYF. For the CDR3, the DNA is TGTGCCAGCAGATTAAGTATCCAAGAGACCCAGTACTTC. The chain is built from TRBV7-2 and TRBJ2-5; no clear D. Germline lookup yields CDR1 SGHTA and CDR2 FQGNSA. The CDR3 spans 13 residues. V gave up 6 bases and J gave up 1 base, with 9 bases separating them.

The rearrangement uses TRBV4-2 and TRBJ2-3, with D possibly matching TRBD2 (6 bases). CDR3 length equals 18 residues. V lost 0 bases, J lost 1 base, and 17 bases lay in between. Germline CDR1 LGHNA, CDR2 YNFKEQ. Here the CDR3 DNA reads TGTGCCAGCAGCCAAGATTCAACGGACGGAGGGGGCACAGATACGCAGTATTTT. It yields the protein CASSQDSTDGGGTDTQYF.

This clonotype was recorded a few times. The chain employs TRBV7-2 and TRBJ1-1; unclear D gene. Trimming took 6 bases from V and 1 from J, leaving 12 bases between them. The CDR3 sequence is 14 residues long. Germline CDR1 SGHTA, CDR2 FQGNSA. CDR3 coding DNA: TGTGCCAGCAGAAGAGCGGCGGGGAACACTGAAGCTTTCTTT. Translating it yields CASRRAAGNTEAFF. The whole variable domain, remainder taken from reference TRBV7-2 and TRBJ1-1, is GAGVSQSPSNKVTEKGKDVELRCDPISGHTALYWYRQSLGQGLEFLIYFQGNSAPDKSGLPSDRFSAERTGGSVSTLTIQRTQQEDSAVYLCASRRAAGNTEAFFGQGTRLTVV.

The gene calls are TRBV9 and TRBJ2-3, with 9 bases aligning to TRBD2. J gave up 1 base and V 4 bases, and 10 bases lay outside the gene matches. Germline CDR1 SGDLS, CDR2 YYNGEE. The CDR3 is made up of 17 amino acids. The CDR3, as DNA: TGTGCCAGCAGCCCGTGGTCGGTAGCGGGGGGCACAGATACGCAGTATTTT. Its translation: CASSPWSVAGGTDTQYF.

This clonotype has ten or more counts. The V and J genes are TRBV6-2 or TRBV6-3 and TRBJ1-1, with D possibly TRBD1 on 5 matching bases. The CDR3 covers 13 residues. V was pared by 9 bases and J by 1 base, with 12 bases between. Per the germline V gene, CDR1 is MNHEY and CDR2 is SVGEGT. DNA for the CDR3: TGTGCCAGTCTACAGGAGCCGAACACTGAAGCTTTCTTT. Translation: CASLQEPNTEAFF.

This clonotype was seen only a few times. The genes are TRBV5-4 and TRBJ2-3, with D perhaps TRBD1 (6 bases). The CDR3 sequence is 15 residues long. Germline lookup yields CDR1 SGHNT and CDR2 YYREEE (reference sequence). V gave up 5 bases and J gave up 0 bases, with 13 bases separating them. This chain's CDR3 is CASRSGTTSTDTQYF. As DNA, the CDR3 is TGTGCCAGCAGATCCGGGACAACCAGCACAGATACGCAGTATTTT.

The gene calls are TRBV18 and TRBJ1-2; no definite D call. V was shortened by 3 bases and J by 6 bases, with 11 bases between the two germline ends. The CDR3 extends over 13 amino acids. The germline CDR1 and CDR2 sequences are KGHSH and LQKENI. The CDR3 DNA is TGTGCCAGCTCACCTTCGGCAGGTGATGGCTACACCTTC. The encoded protein is CASSPSAGDGYTF.

The sample holds a few counts of this clonotype. The V call is TRBV5-1, the J call TRBJ1-2; D not resolved. The CDR3 contains 12 residues. Germline-derived CDR1 and CDR2 are SGHRS and YFSETQ. Trimming cost V 3 bases and J 6 bases, with 9 bases left between them. CDR3 sequence: CASSSFVDGYTF. CDR3 nucleotides: TGCGCCAGCAGCTCATTCGTGGATGGCTACACCTTC.

The chain joins TRBV7-9 to TRBJ1-6; the D gene is possibly TRBD1 (5 bases). The CDR3 is 13 residues long. The V and J ends lost 0 bases and 9 bases respectively, with 6 bases between them. Germline CDR1 and CDR2: SEHNR and FQNEAQ (reference sequence). CDR3 bases: TGTGCCAGCAGCTTAGCAGGGGCTTCACCCCTCCACTTT. This codes for CASSLAGASPLHF.

V gene TRBV6-2 or TRBV6-3 combines with J gene TRBJ1-2, with 9 nucleotides matching TRBD1. Germline CDR1 is MNHEY and CDR2 is SVGEGT. V lost 0 bases, J lost 7 bases, and 9 bases stayed unmatched. The CDR3 is 16 residues long. The chain's CDR3 is CASSYSWDRATVGYTF. DNA of the CDR3: TGTGCCAGCAGTTACTCGTGGGACAGGGCCACTGTTGGCTACACCTTC.

In its sample, this clonotype was seen a few times. V is TRBV14 and J is TRBJ2-7; D remains ambiguous. The V end lost 5 bases, the J end lost 7 bases, and 15 bases lay between the germline ends. Germline values: CDR1 SGHDN, CDR2 FVKESK. The CDR3 spans 13 residues. CDR3 in amino acids: CASSGGWAKEQYF. The CDR3 DNA is TGTGCCAGCAGCGGTGGCTGGGCGAAAGAGCAGTACTTC.

The chain uses TRBV9 and TRBJ2-7; 10 positions agree with TRBD1. There are 16 residues in the CDR3. The J segment lost 7 bases and the V segment lost 3 bases, leaving 13 bases of the junction unmatched. In germline, CDR1 is SGDLS, CDR2 YYNGEE. CDR3 DNA: TGTGCCAGCAGCGAGGGGCCGGGACAGGGGACCGGAGAGCAGTACTTC. This gives the protein CASSEGPGQGTGEQYF.

This clonotype came up a few times. V is TRBV15 and J is TRBJ2-7; no clear D. V lost 10 bases, J lost 3 bases, and 10 bases lay in between. There are 11 residues in the CDR3. Germline CDR1 and CDR2: LNHNV and YYDKDF (reference sequence). CDR3 sequence reads: CANAPGYEQYV. The CDR3 DNA reads TGTGCCAACGCCCCGGGCTACGAGCAGTACGTC.

The chain carries TRBV6-2 or TRBV6-3 and TRBJ2-1, with D unclear. The V and J ends lost 10 bases and 3 bases respectively, with 16 bases between them. The CDR3 contains 14 residues. Germline V gene lookup returns CDR1 MNHEY and CDR2 SVGEGT. CDR3: CATHSWTNYNEQFF. CDR3 coding DNA: TGTGCCACCCATTCCTGGACCAACTACAATGAGCAGTTCTTC.

This clonotype was recorded a few times. The chain is built from TRBV7-6 and TRBJ2-7; tentatively, D is TRBD2 (6 bases). The CDR3 sequence is 14 residues long. Per the germline V gene, CDR1 is SGHVS and CDR2 is FNYEAQ. The ends were cut back, 0 bases at V and 5 bases at J, with 11 bases in the middle. The CDR3: CASSLAWGGDEQYF. The CDR3 DNA is TGTGCCAGCAGCTTAGCGTGGGGCGGGGACGAGCAGTACTTC.

This clonotype was detected a few times. V gene TRBV9 combines with J gene TRBJ1-2; 10 nucleotides match TRBD1. Germline V lookup: CDR1 SGDLS, CDR2 YYNGEE. The CDR3 covers 16 residues. V lost 3 bases and J lost 8; bases outside the gene matches: 13. The CDR3: CASSALTGGGLGGYTF. The CDR3 bases are TGTGCCAGCAGCGCCCTGACAGGGGGCGGGCTGGGAGGCTACACCTTC.

V usage is TRBV5-1 and J usage is TRBJ2-3, with unresolved D. The CDR3 loop spans 15 amino acids. Trimming removed 4 bases from V and 2 bases from J, with 14 bases in between. Germline loops: CDR1 SGHRS, CDR2 YFSETQ. CDR3: CASSADGRSTDTQYF. CDR3 coding DNA: TGCGCCAGCAGCGCGGATGGTCGTTCCACAGATACGCAGTATTTT. Full variable domain (outside the CDR3, taken from reference TRBV5-1 and TRBJ2-3): KAGVTQTPRYLIKTRGQQVTLSCSPISGHRSVSWYQQTPGQGLQFLFEYFSETQRNKGNFPGRFSGRQFSNSRSEMNVSTLELGDSALYLCASSADGRSTDTQYFGPGTRLTVL.

This clonotype appeared a few times. The chain employs TRBV18 and TRBJ2-5, with a tentative D call TRBD2 (5 bases). There are 14 residues in the CDR3. Germline CDR1 and CDR2: KGHSH and LQKENI. V was cut by 0 bases and J by 5 bases, with 10 bases left in between. The CDR3 sequence is CASSPPASYETQYF. CDR3 sequence (DNA): TGTGCCAGCTCACCACCGGCTAGCTATGAGACCCAGTACTTC.

This clonotype was observed a few times. The chain employs TRBV7-2 and TRBJ2-2; D not resolved. The CDR3 spans 14 residues. Trimming took off 2 bases at V and 4 bases at J, with 8 bases between the two ends. Germline V gene sequence: CDR1 SGHTA, CDR2 FQGNSA. CDR3 sequence reads: CASSLSVGTGELFF. The CDR3 DNA reads as TGTGCCAGCAGCTTATCGGTGGGCACCGGGGAGCTGTTTTTT.